The rows below give T cell receptor beta chains drawn from one sample of a study of spatial heterogeneity in lung cancer. TCRdb analysed the 5' RACE reads with MiXCR anew, one entry per CDR3 protein. This sample carries under 9,000 distinct CDR3 sequences, 13% of them seen once, and the ten largest clones take around 8%. This material consisted of lung tumor tissue, taken at surgery. The receptors shown here come from a male donor with early-stage non-small cell lung cancer. CDR3s include the opening cysteine and the closing phenylalanine or tryptophan. D genes are given only for firm matches. Rows may omit the clone size; those that give it use once, few, many or a size class.

size: .
D: .
J: TRBJ1-1
V: TRBV12-5
CDR3: CASGLLTGTEAFF
DNA: TGTGCTAGTGGTTTATTAACTGGGACTGAAGCTTTCTTT

size: many
D: .
J: TRBJ1-5
V: TRBV20-1
CDR3: CSARDGTVDQPQHF
DNA: TGCAGTGCTAGAGATGGGACGGTCGATCAGCCCCAGCATTTT

size: many
D: .
J: TRBJ2-6
V: TRBV7-2
CDR3: CASSLRGSGANVLTF
DNA: TGTGCCAGCAGCTTGAGAGGTTCTGGGGCCAACGTCCTGACTTTC

size: many
D: TRBD1
J: TRBJ1-2
V: TRBV27
CDR3: CASSLKAGGFGYTF
DNA: TGTGCCAGCAGTTTGAAGGCAGGGGGCTTCGGCTACACCTTC

size: many
D: TRBD2
J: TRBJ2-3
V: TRBV20-1
CDR3: CSLRTSYSDTQYF
DNA: TGCAGTCTGCGGACTAGCTATTCGGATACGCAGTATTTT

size: many
D: TRBD1
J: TRBJ2-5
V: TRBV27
CDR3: CASSSDRGQGTQYF
DNA: TGTGCCAGCAGTTCCGACAGGGGGCAAGGGACCCAGTACTTC

size: medium-sized
D: .
J: TRBJ2-7
V: TRBV7-6
CDR3: CASSLLGSYEQYF
DNA: TGTGCCAGCAGCTTACTCGGGAGCTACGAGCAGTACTTC

size: many
D: .
J: TRBJ2-5
V: TRBV28
CDR3: CASRSGSRQTQYF
DNA: TGTGCCAGCAGATCGGGTTCGCGCCAGACCCAGTACTTC

size: many
D: TRBD1
J: TRBJ1-2
V: TRBV6-5
CDR3: CASVPGTGVFPNGYTF
DNA: TGTGCCAGCGTTCCTGGGACAGGAGTATTTCCGAATGGCTACACCTTC

size: medium-sized
D: .
J: TRBJ2-5
V: TRBV6-6
CDR3: CALGQETQYF
DNA: TGCGCGCTTGGCCAAGAGACCCAGTACTTC

size: .
D: .
J: TRBJ1-2
V: TRBV27
CDR3: CASRHAPGYTF
DNA: TGTGCCAGCAGACACGCTCCCGGCTACACCTTC

size: medium-sized
D: .
J: TRBJ1-4
V: TRBV12-3/TRBV12-4
CDR3: CASTGVNEKLFF
DNA: TGTGCCAGCACAGGGGTGAATGAAAAACTGTTTTTT

size: many
D: .
J: TRBJ2-7
V: TRBV7-9
CDR3: CASEVTMGGTYEQYF
DNA: TGTGCCAGCGAGGTGACAATGGGCGGAACCTACGAGCAGTACTTC